One and the same sample provided the 20 T cell receptor beta chains below, sequenced in a study of control samples from healthy donors and cancer patients. Assay used: immunoSEQ multiplex PCR; TCRdb lists only in-frame clones, some missing. This sample carries under 200,000 clones, around 90% of them seen once, and the ten largest clones take 0.68%. Sequenced: blood. Receptor source: a woman in her 30s in good health.

The CDR3 DNA sequence: TGTGCCAGCTCAAACGGGGACACCGGGGAGCTGTTTTTT. Translated, it gives CASSNGDTGELFF. The chain combines TRBV18 with TRBJ2-2; tentatively, D is TRBD2 (5 bases). Germline values: CDR1 KGHSH, CDR2 LQKENI. The ends were cut back, 5 bases at V and 3 bases at J, with 7 bases in the middle. CDR3 size: 13 residues.

Remarks on this clone: Other DNA sequences of this sample code for an identical CDR3. V is TRBV9 and J is TRBJ2-2; the D is unclear. V dropped 0 bases and J dropped 4 bases, with 1 base sitting between them. Germline loops: CDR1 SGDLS, CDR2 YYNGEE. This CDR3 comprises 12 residues. CDR3 in amino acids: CASSVGTGELFF. CDR3 in DNA: TGTGCCAGCAGCGTAGGCACCGGGGAGCTGTTTTTT.

The chain uses TRBV10-3 and TRBJ2-1; the match to TRBD2 covers 10 bases. This CDR3 spans 18 amino acids. V was clipped by 8 bases and J by 4 bases; unmatched bases: 17. In germline, CDR1 is ENHRY, CDR2 SYGVKD. The CDR3 reads CAIPLSSGRCLVYNEQFF. The CDR3 DNA reads TGTGCCATCCCCCTCTCTAGCGGGAGATGCCTCGTGTACAATGAGCAGTTCTTC.

J is TRBJ1-5 and V is TRBV3-1 (or the pseudogene TRBV3-2); no clear D gene. There are 13 residues in the CDR3. Deletions cut 0 bases from V and 15 bases from J, with 15 bases between. Germline loops: CDR1 LGHDT, CDR2 YNNKEL (reference sequence). The CDR3 spells CASSQDIRAAPHF. CDR3 sequence (DNA): TGTGCCAGCAGCCAAGATATAAGGGCCGCCCCGCATTTT.

This clone was seen just once. The CDR3 DNA reads TGTGCCACCGACGAGGGGAGACAGGGATCAGCAGAGACCCAGTACTTC. This sequence encodes CATDEGRQGSAETQYF. The chain carries TRBV24-1 and TRBJ2-5, with 7 bases that match TRBD1. From germline, CDR1 is KGHDR and CDR2 SFDVKD. The length of the CDR3 is 16 residues. J lost 4 bases, V lost 9 bases, and 16 bases had no gene match.

CDR3 sequence reads: CASSSSRDTQYF. The CDR3 nucleotides read TGTGCCAGCAGCTCCAGCAGGGATACGCAGTATTTT. The rearrangement uses TRBV6-5 and TRBJ2-3; D unresolved. The CDR3 is 12 amino acids. Deletions cut 6 bases from V and 6 bases from J, with 10 bases between. Per germline, CDR1 MNHEY and CDR2 SVGAGI.

V usage is TRBV29-1 and J usage is TRBJ2-1; 12 bases match TRBD2. Trimming took 0 bases from V and 9 from J; bases not matched to a gene: 12. The CDR3 length is 17 residues. CDR1 SQVTM and CDR2 ANQGSEA come from the germline V gene. The CDR3 DNA reads as TGCAGCGTTGAAGATAGTCCGGCTAGCGGGAGGGTTTTTGAGCAGTTCTTC. Translated, it gives CSVEDSPASGRVFEQFF.

This clone has a handful of counts. J is TRBJ1-1 and V is TRBV9; D perhaps matches TRBD1 (5 bases). In germline, CDR1 is SGDLS, CDR2 YYNGEE. The CDR3 is 12 amino acids. V was pared by 3 bases and J by 5 bases, with 8 bases between. The CDR3 here is CASSGGGTEAFF. In DNA form, the CDR3 reads TGTGCCAGCAGCGGTGGGGGGACTGAAGCTTTCTTT.

The chain combines TRBV6-5 with TRBJ1-2; possibly TRBD1 for D (5 bases). The length of the CDR3 is 12 residues. V lost 7 bases and J lost 5, with 11 bases in between. In germline, CDR1 is MNHEY, CDR2 SVGAGI. The CDR3: CASTLGGYGYTF. The CDR3 coding sequence is TGTGCCAGCACCCTCGGGGGGTATGGCTACACCTTC.

The sample holds one count of this clone. The chain carries TRBV28 and TRBJ2-1; D might be TRBD2 (6 bases). Trimming left V 6 bases short and J 9 bases short, with 15 bases between. CDR1 MDHEN and CDR2 SYDVKM come from the germline V gene. This CDR3 has 13 residues. CDR3 sequence reads: CASRSGGGTEQFF. CDR3 DNA sequence: TGTGCCAGCAGATCCGGGGGAGGAACTGAGCAGTTCTTC.

V is TRBV5-3 and J is TRBJ2-4; TRBD1 agrees at 8 bases. TRBV5-3 is classed as an ORF, of uncertain function. V trimming: 7 bases; J trimming: 4 bases; junction bases outside the gene matches: 10. There are 15 residues in the CDR3. The CDR3 sequence: CARVRYGTGKNIQYF. CDR3 in DNA: TGTGCCAGAGTTCGGTATGGGACAGGAAAAAACATTCAGTACTTC.

The CDR3 protein is CASSESGEPNEKLFF. CDR3 DNA sequence: TGTGCCAGCAGTGAATCCGGGGAACCTAATGAAAAACTGTTTTTT. The chain employs TRBV25-1 and TRBJ1-4; no clear D gene. The CDR3 runs to 15 residues. CDR1 and CDR2 (germline): MGHDK, SYGVNS. V dropped 1 base and J dropped 3 bases, with 9 bases sitting between them.

The rearrangement uses TRBV28 and TRBJ1-1; 7 bases map to TRBD1. CDR1 and CDR2 from the germline V gene are MDHEN and SYDVKM. Losses at the gene ends were 3 bases for V and 5 bases for J; bases not matched to a gene: 3. This CDR3 has 13 amino acids. The CDR3 nucleotides read TGTGCCAGCAGTTTCACAGGGGTAACTGAAGCTTTCTTT. Protein: CASSFTGVTEAFF. The full variable domain, with the rest looked up from reference TRBV28 and TRBJ1-1, is DVKVTQSSRYLVKRTGEKVFLECVQDMDHENMFWYRQDPGLGLRLIYFSYDVKMKEKGDIPEGYSVSREKKERFSLILESASTNQTSMYLCASSFTGVTEAFFGQGTRLTVV.

This chain uses TRBV27 with TRBJ2-7, with 7 bases lining up with TRBD2. CDR1 MNHEY and CDR2 SMNVEV come from the germline V gene (reference sequence). V lost 8 bases, J lost 3 bases, and 1 base stayed unmatched. The CDR3 consists of 11 residues. CDR3: CASWGGYEQYF. The CDR3 region has the DNA TGTGCCAGCTGGGGGGGCTACGAGCAGTACTTC.

The CDR3 DNA sequence: TGTGCCAGCAGCTATCCCGGGACAGGGGGCTTTGGCTACACCTTC. Translated: CASSYPGTGGFGYTF. J is TRBJ1-2 and V is TRBV14, with TRBD1 matching 12 bases. CDR1 is SGHDN and CDR2 is FVKESK in the germline V gene. With V trimmed by 5 bases and J by 7 bases, 8 bases remained unmatched. The CDR3 sequence is 15 residues long.

CDR3 in amino acids: CASIYRDPYEQYF. The CDR3 region has the DNA TGTGCCAGCATTTACCGGGACCCTTACGAGCAGTACTTC. The V gene is TRBV12-3 or TRBV12-4, the J gene TRBJ2-7; either TRBD1 or TRBD2 may fit D (5 bases each). The V end lost 7 bases, the J end lost 4 bases, and 14 bases lay between the germline ends. The CDR3 is 13 residues long.

This clone was counted once. This chain joins TRBV12-3 or TRBV12-4 and TRBJ2-1; D ambiguous. This CDR3 comprises 12 residues. V lost 0 bases and J lost 6, with 3 bases in between. The CDR3 here is CASSLAVNEQFF. Here the CDR3 DNA reads TGTGCCAGCAGTTTAGCCGTCAATGAGCAGTTCTTC.

This clone showed up just once. The genes are TRBV9 and TRBJ2-3; D possibly uses TRBD1 or TRBD2 (5 bases each). With 10 bases removed from V and 6 bases from J, the gap between germline ends came to 21 bases. The CDR3 runs to 14 residues. From germline, CDR1 is SGDLS and CDR2 YYNGEE. This chain's CDR3 is CASNGGMVGDTQYF. CDR3 nucleotide sequence: TGTGCCTCCAATGGGGGAATGGTTGGGGATACGCAGTATTTT.

This clone has a single count. J is TRBJ2-5 and V is TRBV19; 8 bases align to TRBD1. CDR1 is LNHDA, CDR2 SQIVND, per germline (reference sequence). The V gene end was trimmed by 3 bases and the J gene end by 4 bases; junction bases not matched to a gene: 1. This CDR3 spans 13 amino acids. The CDR3: CASSIDRGETQYF. The CDR3 bases are TGTGCCAGTAGTATTGACAGGGGAGAGACCCAGTACTTC.

This clone was seen only once. The chain has TRBV19 and TRBJ2-3; TRBD2 matches at 7 bases. The germline CDR1 and CDR2 sequences are LNHDA and SQIVND (reference sequence). This CDR3 has 15 residues. V was clipped by 6 bases and J by 1 base; unmatched bases: 7. The CDR3 sequence is CASRDPGGRTDTQYF. In DNA, the CDR3 is TGTGCCAGTAGGGACCCGGGAGGCCGCACAGATACGCAGTATTTT.